This TCR beta chain was documented in a study of human T cells and chemical hapten exposure. V shed 5 bases and J shed 7 bases, with 21 bases lying between them. This CDR3 comprises 15 residues. Germline V CDR1 and CDR2: MNHEY, SMNVEV (reference sequence). Study-level results: More PT1 expanded TCRs went with higher patch test scores.

TCRdb fed the RACE reads into MiXCR, producing one record per CDR3 protein. Among 95,000 to 130,000 distinct CDR3 sequences listed, 12% were seen once. Time point given: patch test 1, 2 weeks after DPC sensitization. Treatment here: therapeutic diphenylcyclopropenone sensitization with weekly scalp DPC. This clonotype came up many times. What it binds is not known. The V gene is TRBV27, the J gene TRBJ2-7; TRBD1 might be the D (5 bases). The sample consisted of whole blood, taken in connection with sensitization to the hapten diphenylcyclopropenone (DPC). The clonotype comes from a woman aged 45-65 years with alopecia areata. Some clones in this sample may be carry-over from other donors' samples. The CDR3 is CASSLLHRTPREQYF. In nucleotides, the CDR3 is TGTGCCAGCAGTCTCTTACACAGGACCCCTCGAGAGCAGTACTTC.